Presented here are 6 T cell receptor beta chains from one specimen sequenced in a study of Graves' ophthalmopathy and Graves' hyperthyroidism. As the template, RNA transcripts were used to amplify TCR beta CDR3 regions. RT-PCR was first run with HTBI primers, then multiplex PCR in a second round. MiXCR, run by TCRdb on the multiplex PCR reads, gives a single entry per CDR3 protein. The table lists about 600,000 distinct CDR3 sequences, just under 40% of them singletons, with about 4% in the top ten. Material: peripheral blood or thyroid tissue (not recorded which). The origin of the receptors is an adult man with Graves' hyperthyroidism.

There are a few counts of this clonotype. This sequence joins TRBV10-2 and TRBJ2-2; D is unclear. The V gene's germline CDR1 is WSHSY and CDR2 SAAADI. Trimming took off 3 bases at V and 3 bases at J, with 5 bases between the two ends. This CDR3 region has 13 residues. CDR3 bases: TGCGCCAGCAGTGACGTCGACACCGGGGAGCTGTTTTTT. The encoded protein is CASSDVDTGELFF.

CDR3 in amino acids: CASSRERPGNSPLHF. The CDR3 region has the DNA TGTGCCAGCTCCCGGGAGAGGCCGGGCAATTCACCCCTCCACTTT. The genes are TRBV18 and TRBJ1-6; D is undetermined. The CDR3 extends over 15 amino acids. V was cut by 6 bases and J by 7 bases, with 16 bases left in between. The germline V gene encodes CDR1 KGHSH and CDR2 LQKENI.

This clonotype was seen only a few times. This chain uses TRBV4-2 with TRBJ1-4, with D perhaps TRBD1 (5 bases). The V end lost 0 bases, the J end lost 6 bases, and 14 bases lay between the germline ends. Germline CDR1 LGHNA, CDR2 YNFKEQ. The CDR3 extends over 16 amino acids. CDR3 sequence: CASSQDSAGLDEKLFF. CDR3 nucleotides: TGTGCCAGCAGCCAAGATTCGGCAGGGCTAGATGAAAAACTGTTTTTT.

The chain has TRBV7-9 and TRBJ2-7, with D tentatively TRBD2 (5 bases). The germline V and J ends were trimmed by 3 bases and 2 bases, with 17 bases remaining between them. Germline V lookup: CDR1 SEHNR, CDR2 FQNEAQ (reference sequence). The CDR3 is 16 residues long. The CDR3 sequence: CASSFPRGRATYEQYF. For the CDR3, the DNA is TGTGCCAGCAGCTTCCCCAGAGGGCGTGCAACCTACGAGCAGTACTTC.

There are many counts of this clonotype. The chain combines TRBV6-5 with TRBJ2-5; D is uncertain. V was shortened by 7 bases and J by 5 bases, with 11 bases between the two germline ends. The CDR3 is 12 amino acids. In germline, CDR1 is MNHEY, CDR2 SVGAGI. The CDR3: CASTSTAETQYF. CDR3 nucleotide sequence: TGTGCCAGCACGTCAACGGCGGAGACCCAGTACTTC.

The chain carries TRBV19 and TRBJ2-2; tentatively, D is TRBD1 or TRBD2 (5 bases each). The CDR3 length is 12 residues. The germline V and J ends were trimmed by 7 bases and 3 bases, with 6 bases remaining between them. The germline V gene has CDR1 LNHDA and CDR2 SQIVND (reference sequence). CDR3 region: CASMGDTGELFF. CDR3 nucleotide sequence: TGTGCCAGTATGGGGGACACCGGGGAGCTGTTTTTT. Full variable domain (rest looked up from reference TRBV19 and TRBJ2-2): DGGITQSPKYLFRKEGQNVTLSCEQNLNHDAMYWYRQDPGQGLRLIYYSQIVNDFQKGDIAEGYSVSREKKESFPLTVTSAQKNPTAFYLCASMGDTGELFFGEGSRLTVL.